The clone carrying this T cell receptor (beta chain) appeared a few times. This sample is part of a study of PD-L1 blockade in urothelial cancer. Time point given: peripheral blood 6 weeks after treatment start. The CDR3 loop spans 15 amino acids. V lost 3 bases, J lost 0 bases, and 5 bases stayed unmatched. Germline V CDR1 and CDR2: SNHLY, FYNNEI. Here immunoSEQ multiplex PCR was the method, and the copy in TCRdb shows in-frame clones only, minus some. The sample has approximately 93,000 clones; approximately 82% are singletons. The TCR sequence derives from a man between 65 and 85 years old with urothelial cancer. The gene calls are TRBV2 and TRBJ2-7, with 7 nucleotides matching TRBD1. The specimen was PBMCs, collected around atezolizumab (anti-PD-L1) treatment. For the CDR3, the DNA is TGTGCCAGCAGTGAGTCGACAGGGAGCTCCTACGAGCAGTACTTC. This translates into CASSESTGSSYEQYF. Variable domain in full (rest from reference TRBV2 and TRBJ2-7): EPEVTQTPSHQVTQMGQEVILRCVPISNHLYFYWYRQILGQKVEFLVSFYNNEISEKSEIFDDQFSVERPDGSNFTLKIRSTKLEDSAMYFCASSESTGSSYEQYFGPGTRLTVT.